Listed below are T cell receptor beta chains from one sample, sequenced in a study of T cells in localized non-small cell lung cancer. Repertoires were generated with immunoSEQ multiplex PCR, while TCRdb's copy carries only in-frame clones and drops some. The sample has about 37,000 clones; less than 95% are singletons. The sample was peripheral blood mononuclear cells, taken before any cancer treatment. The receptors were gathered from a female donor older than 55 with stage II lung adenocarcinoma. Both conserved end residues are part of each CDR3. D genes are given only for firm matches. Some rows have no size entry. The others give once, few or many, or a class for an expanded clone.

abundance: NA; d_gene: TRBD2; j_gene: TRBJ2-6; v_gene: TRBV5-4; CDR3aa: CASFGGAPSGANVLTF; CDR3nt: TGTGCCAGCTTCGGGGGGGCCCCCTCTGGGGCCAACGTCCTGACTTTC
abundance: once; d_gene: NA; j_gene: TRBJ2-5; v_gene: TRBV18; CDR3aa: CASSPAVQETQYF; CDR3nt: TGTGCCAGCTCACCGGCAGTCCAAGAGACCCAGTACTTC
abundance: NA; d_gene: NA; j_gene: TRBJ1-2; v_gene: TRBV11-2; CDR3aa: CASSLGLDYGYTF; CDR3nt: TGTGCCAGCAGCTTAGGATTAGATTATGGCTACACCTTC
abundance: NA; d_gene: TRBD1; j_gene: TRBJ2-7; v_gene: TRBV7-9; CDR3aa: CASSLIGTESYEQYF; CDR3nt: TGTGCCAGCAGCTTAATCGGGACAGAATCCTACGAGCAGTACTTC
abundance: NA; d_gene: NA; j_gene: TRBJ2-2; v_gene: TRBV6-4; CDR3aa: CASSEGAGELFF; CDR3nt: TGTGCCAGCAGTGAAGGGGCCGGGGAGCTGTTTTTT
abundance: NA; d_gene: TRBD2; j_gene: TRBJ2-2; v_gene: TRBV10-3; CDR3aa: CATVAGGNTGELFF; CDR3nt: TGTGCCACCGTGGCGGGAGGTAACACCGGGGAGCTGTTTTTT
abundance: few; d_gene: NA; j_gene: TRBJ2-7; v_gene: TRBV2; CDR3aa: CASTGMGLYEQYF; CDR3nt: TGTGCCAGCACCGGAATGGGACTTTACGAGCAGTACTTC
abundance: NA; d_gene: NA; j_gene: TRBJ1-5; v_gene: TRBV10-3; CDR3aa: CAISEIRDKGLGSNQPQHF; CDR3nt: TGTGCCATCAGTGAGATCCGGGACAAAGGGTTGGGGAGCAATCAGCCCCAGCATTTT
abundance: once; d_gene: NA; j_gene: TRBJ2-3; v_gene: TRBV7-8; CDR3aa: CASSSPGGSTDTQYF; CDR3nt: TGTGCCAGCAGCTCGCCGGGTGGTAGCACAGATACGCAGTATTTT
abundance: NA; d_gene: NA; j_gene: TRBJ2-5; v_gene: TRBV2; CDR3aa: CASSEEGETQYF; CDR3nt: TGTGCCAGCAGTGAGGAAGGAGAGACCCAGTACTTC
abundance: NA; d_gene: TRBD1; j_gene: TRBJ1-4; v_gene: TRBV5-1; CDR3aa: CASSLVRTGGEKLFF; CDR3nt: TGCGCCAGCAGCTTGGTTCGGACAGGGGGTGAAAAACTGTTTTTT
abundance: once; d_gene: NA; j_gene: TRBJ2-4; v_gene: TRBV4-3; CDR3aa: CASSQDLPPSHQLAKNIQYF; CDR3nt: TGCGCCAGCAGCCAAGATTTACCACCGAGCCACCAGCTAGCCAAAAACATTCAGTACTTC
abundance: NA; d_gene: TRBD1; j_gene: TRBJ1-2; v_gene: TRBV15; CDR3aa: CATSRAKGQGGYGYTF; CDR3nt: TGTGCCACCAGCAGAGCGAAGGGACAGGGGGGCTATGGCTACACCTTC
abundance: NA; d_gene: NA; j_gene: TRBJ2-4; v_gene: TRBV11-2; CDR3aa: CASSRGRENIQYF; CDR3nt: TGTGCCAGCAGCCGCGGCAGGGAGAACATTCAGTACTTC
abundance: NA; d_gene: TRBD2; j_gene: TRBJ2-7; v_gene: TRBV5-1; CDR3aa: CASTLDWGGYEQYF; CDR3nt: TGCGCCAGCACCCTTGATTGGGGGGGCTACGAGCAGTACTTC
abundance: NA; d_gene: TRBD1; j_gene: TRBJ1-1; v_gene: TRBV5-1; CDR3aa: CASSLTGDTEAFF; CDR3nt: TGCGCCAGCAGCTTAACAGGGGACACTGAAGCTTTCTTT
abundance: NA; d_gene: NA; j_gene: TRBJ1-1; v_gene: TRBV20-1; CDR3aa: CSARGETEAFF; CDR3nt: TGCAGTGCTAGAGGGGAAACTGAAGCTTTCTTT
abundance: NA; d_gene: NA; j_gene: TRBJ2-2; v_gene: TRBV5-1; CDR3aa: CASSLLPQGGGANTGELFF; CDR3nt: TGCGCCAGCAGCCTATTACCCCAGGGAGGGGGCGCGAACACCGGGGAGCTGTTTTTT
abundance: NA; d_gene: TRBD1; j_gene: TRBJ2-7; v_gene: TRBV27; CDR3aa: CASYTTGTGNYEQYF; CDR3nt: TGTGCCAGCTACACAACCGGGACAGGGAACTACGAGCAGTACTTC
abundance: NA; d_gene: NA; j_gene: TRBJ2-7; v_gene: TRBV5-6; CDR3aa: CASTTLESWEQYF; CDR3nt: TGTGCCAGCACCACTCTGGAATCCTGGGAGCAGTACTTC
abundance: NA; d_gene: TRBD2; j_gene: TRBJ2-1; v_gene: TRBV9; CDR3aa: CASSVRWEGGDEQFF; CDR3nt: TGTGCCAGCAGCGTAAGGTGGGAGGGCGGGGATGAGCAGTTCTTC
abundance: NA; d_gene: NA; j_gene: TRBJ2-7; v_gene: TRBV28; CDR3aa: CAIQTGVGPIYEQYF; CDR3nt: TGTGCCATCCAAACGGGAGTAGGGCCGATCTACGAGCAGTACTTC
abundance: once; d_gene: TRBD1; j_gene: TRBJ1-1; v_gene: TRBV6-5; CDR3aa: CASSTGGTEAFF; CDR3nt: TGTGCCAGCAGTACAGGGGGCACTGAAGCTTTCTTT
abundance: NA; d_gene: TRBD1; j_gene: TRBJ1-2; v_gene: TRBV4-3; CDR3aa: CASSPDRGYGYTF; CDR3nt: TGCGCCAGCAGCCCCGACAGGGGCTATGGCTACACCTTC